The clone carrying this T cell receptor beta chain appeared a few times. Antigen: not known. The V and J ends lost 3 bases and 5 bases respectively, with 7 bases between them. Germline CDR1 LGHDT, CDR2 YNNKEL (reference sequence). This CDR3 region has 12 residues. These data are taken from a study of T cells after yellow fever vaccination. Across the whole study: Fractions of limited cellularity were prepared by means of SMART-Seq v4 Ultra Low Input. Study-wide results and limits: The secondary response showed a weaker magnitude and a faster peak, day 5 versus 15. Reappearance after the booster was seen for most primary-vaccination clones, at about 95% CD4 and about 90% CD8.

TCR cDNA was made by 5'RACE template switching, adding a universal primer site and UMIs. A single record per CDR3 protein comes from TCRdb applying MiXCR to the 5' RACE reads. The repertoire holds nearly 550,000 distinct CDR3 sequences, with about a fifth as singletons. The sample consisted of PBMCs, taken 15 days after the yellow fever booster vaccination. The chain uses TRBV3-1 and TRBJ2-5; D is unclear. The clonotype was recovered from a man aged 25-45 years who received the YFV17D yellow fever vaccine. This CDR3 is CASSQMGETQYF. The CDR3 region has the DNA TGTGCCAGCAGCCAGATGGGGGAGACCCAGTACTTC.